These 2 T cell receptor beta chains were all obtained from the same sample, sequenced in a study of T cells after posttransplantation cyclophosphamide. Treatment was busulfan-fludarabine conditioning, a marrow graft, and cyclophosphamide on days +3 and +4. This table comes from immunoSEQ multiplex PCR, and its TCRdb copy is limited to in-frame clones, with some not included. The sample is made up of under 9,000 clones, none counted only once. The sample in question was PBMCs, obtained after allogeneic stem cell transplant with posttransplant cyclophosphamide. The receptors here all came from a male patient between 45 and 59 years old who received an allogeneic stem cell transplant from an unrelated donor, was CMV-positive, and had acute GVHD only. Some of the T cells might come from the graft donor.

In this sample, this clone turned up many times. The chain is built from TRBV19 and TRBJ1-1, with D unresolved. This CDR3 contains 14 residues. Germline V gene lookup returns CDR1 LNHDA and CDR2 SQIVND (reference sequence). V was shortened by 0 bases and J by 0 bases, with 5 bases between the two germline ends. CDR3 sequence (DNA): TGTGCCAGTAGTATAGAACATTTGAACACTGAAGCTTTCTTT. Residues: CASSIEHLNTEAFF.

This clone was found many times. This chain uses TRBV23-1 with TRBJ2-3; 14 nucleotides line up with TRBD2. TRBV23-1 is classed as an ORF, of uncertain function. The V segment lost 3 bases and the J segment 5 bases; nucleotides outside the gene matches: 19. The CDR3 covers 21 residues. CDR3 in DNA: TGCGCCAGCAGTCAGAAAAGGACGACTAGCGGGAGGGCCTGGCGAAGAGATACGCAGTATTTT. Amino acid sequence: CASSQKRTTSGRAWRRDTQYF.